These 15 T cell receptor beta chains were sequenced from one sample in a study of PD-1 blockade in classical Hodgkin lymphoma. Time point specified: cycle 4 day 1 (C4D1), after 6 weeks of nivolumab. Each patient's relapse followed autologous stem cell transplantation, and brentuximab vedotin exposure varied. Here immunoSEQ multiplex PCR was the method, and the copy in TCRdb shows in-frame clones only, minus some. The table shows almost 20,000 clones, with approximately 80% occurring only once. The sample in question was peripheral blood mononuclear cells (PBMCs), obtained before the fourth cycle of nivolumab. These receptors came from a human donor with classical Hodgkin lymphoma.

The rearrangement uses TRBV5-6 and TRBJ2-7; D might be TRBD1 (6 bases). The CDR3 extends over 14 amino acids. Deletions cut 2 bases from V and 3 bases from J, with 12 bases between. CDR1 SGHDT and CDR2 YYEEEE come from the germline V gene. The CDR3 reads CASSFYQGNYEQYF. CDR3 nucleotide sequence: TGTGCCAGCAGCTTCTATCAGGGGAACTACGAGCAGTACTTC.

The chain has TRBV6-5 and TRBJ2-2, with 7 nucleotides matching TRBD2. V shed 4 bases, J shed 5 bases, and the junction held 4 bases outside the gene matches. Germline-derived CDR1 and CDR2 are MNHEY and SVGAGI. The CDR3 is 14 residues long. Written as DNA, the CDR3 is TGTGCCAGCAGTTCCCAGGGAGGGACCGGGGAGCTGTTTTTT. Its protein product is CASSSQGGTGELFF.

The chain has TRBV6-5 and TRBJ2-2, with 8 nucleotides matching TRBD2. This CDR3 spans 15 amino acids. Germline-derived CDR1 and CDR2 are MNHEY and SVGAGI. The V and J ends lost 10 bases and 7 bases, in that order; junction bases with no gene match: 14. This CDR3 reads CATWKASGPRGELFF. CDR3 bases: TGTGCCACCTGGAAGGCTAGCGGGCCCCGCGGGGAGCTGTTTTTT.

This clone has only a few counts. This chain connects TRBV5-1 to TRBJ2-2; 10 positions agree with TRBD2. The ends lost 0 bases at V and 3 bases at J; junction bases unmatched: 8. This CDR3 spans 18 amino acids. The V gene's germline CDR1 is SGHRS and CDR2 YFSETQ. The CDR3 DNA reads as TGCGCCAGCAGCTTGGTCCCTCAACTAGCGGGATACACCGGGGAGCTGTTTTTT. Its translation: CASSLVPQLAGYTGELFF.

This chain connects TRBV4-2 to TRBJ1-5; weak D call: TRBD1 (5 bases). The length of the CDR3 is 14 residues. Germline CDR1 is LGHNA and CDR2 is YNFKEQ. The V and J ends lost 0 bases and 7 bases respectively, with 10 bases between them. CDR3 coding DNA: TGTGCCAGCAGCCAAGATGGGGGGACCCAGCCCCAGCATTTT. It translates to CASSQDGGTQPQHF.

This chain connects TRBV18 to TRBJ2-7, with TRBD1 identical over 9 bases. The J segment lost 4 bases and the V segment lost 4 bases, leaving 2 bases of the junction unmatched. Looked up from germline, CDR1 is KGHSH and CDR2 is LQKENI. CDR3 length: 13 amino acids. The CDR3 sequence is CASSRTGEYEQYF. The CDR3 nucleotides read TGTGCCAGCTCACGGACAGGGGAATACGAGCAGTACTTC.

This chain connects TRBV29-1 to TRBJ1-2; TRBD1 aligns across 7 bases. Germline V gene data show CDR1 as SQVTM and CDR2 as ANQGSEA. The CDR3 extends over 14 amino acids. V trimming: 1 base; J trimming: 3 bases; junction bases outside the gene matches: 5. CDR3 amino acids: CSVEGRQGHYGYTF. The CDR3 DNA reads TGCAGCGTTGAAGGTCGACAGGGCCACTATGGCTACACCTTC.

This chain's CDR3 is CASSQAQGGLANEKLFF. CDR3 coding DNA: TGCGCCAGCAGTCAAGCACAGGGAGGATTAGCTAATGAAAAACTGTTTTTT. The gene calls are TRBV23-1 and TRBJ1-4, with D maybe TRBD1 (6 bases). TRBV23-1 qualifies as an ORF whose function is uncertain. Trimming removed 2 bases from V and 3 bases from J, with 16 bases in between. CDR3 size: 17 residues.

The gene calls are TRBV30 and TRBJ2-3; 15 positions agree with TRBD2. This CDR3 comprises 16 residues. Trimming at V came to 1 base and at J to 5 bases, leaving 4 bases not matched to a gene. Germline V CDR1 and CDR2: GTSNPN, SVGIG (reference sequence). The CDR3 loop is CAWSGTSGGGLDTQYF. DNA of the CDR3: TGTGCCTGGAGTGGGACTAGCGGGGGGGGTTTAGATACGCAGTATTTT.

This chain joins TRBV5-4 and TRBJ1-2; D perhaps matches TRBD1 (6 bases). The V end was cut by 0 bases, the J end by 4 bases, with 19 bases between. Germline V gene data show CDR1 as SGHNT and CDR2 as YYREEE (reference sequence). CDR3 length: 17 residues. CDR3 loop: CASSLVPGTINLYGYTF. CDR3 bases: TGTGCCAGCAGCTTGGTGCCCGGGACAATAAACCTCTATGGCTACACCTTC.

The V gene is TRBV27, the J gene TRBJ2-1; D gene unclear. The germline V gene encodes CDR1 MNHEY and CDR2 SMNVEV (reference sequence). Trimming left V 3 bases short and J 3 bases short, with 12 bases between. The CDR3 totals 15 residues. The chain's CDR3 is CASSFWGNSYNEQFF. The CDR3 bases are TGTGCCAGCAGTTTCTGGGGAAATAGCTACAATGAGCAGTTCTTC.

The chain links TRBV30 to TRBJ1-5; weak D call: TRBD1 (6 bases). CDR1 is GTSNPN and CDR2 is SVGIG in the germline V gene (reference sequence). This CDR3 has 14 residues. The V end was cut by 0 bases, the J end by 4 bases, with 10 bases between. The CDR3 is CAWSVRGANQPQHF. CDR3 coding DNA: TGTGCCTGGAGTGTCAGGGGAGCGAATCAGCCCCAGCATTTT.

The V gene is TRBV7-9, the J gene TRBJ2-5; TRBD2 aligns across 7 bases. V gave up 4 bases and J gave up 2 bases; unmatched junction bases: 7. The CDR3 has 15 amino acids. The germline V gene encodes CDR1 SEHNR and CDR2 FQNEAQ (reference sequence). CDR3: CASSSSAGLQETQYF. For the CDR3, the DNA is TGTGCCAGCAGCTCTTCAGCGGGGCTTCAAGAGACCCAGTACTTC.

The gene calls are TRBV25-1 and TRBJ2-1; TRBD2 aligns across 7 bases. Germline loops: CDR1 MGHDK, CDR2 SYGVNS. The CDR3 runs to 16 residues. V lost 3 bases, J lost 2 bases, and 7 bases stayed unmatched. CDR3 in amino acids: CASSDGAGLTYNEQFF. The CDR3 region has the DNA TGTGCCAGCAGTGATGGAGCGGGGTTAACCTACAATGAGCAGTTCTTC.

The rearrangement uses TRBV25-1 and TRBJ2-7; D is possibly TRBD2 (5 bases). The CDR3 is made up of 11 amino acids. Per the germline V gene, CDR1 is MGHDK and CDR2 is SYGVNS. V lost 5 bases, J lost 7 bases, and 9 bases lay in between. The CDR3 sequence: CASSPGIEQYF. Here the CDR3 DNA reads TGTGCCAGCAGTCCGGGGATTGAGCAGTACTTC.